This TCR beta chain was sequenced in a study of T cells in Graves' hyperthyroidism and ophthalmopathy. Regions amplified from RNA transcripts were the TCR beta CDR3 regions. The TCR CDR3 first-round RT-PCR relied on the HTBI primer set. Each CDR3 protein gets one entry after TCRdb re-called the multiplex PCR reads with MiXCR. The data show 550,000 to 650,000 distinct CDR3 sequences, more than 11% seen once. A note on this clonotype: The antigen is undetermined.

From germline, CDR1 is SGHVS and CDR2 FQNEAQ. V lost 1 base, J lost 2 bases, and 2 bases stayed unmatched. The CDR3 sequence is 16 residues long. The hyperthyroidism patients had all been newly diagnosed, and their disease duration was under 2 months. Their ages ranged from 18 to 65 years. Exclusion of patients followed from uncontrolled infection, other autoimmune disease, pregnancy or lactation. General study points: Ophthalmopathy was predicted by the model a median of roughly 6 months ahead of onset.

The V gene is TRBV7-8, the J gene TRBJ2-1, with 10 bases identical to TRBD2. The TCR comes from a woman under 40 with Graves' hyperthyroidism that later progressed to Graves' ophthalmopathy. The specimen was blood. For the CDR3, the DNA is TGTGCCAGCAGCTTAGGAGGGACTAGCGCCTACAATGAGCAGTTCTTC. It specifies CASSLGGTSAYNEQFF. Combining the CDR3 with reference TRBV7-8 and TRBJ2-1 gives the whole variable domain GAGVSQSPRYKVAKRGQDVALRCDPISGHVSLFWYQQALGQGPEFLTYFQNEAQLDKSGLPSDRFFAERPEGSVSTLKIQRTQQEDSAVYLCASSLGGTSAYNEQFFGPGTRLTVL.